This record concerns one TCR beta chain sequence. Its antigen is not identified. The table came from immunoSEQ multiplex PCR; TCRdb's copy has only in-frame clones and leaves some out. The table records under 150,000 clones, 75% to 95% of them present only once. This record belongs to a study of T cell responses to AZD1222 COVID-19 vaccine. Overall study: Pooled in the analysis were second doses at about 4 or about 12 weeks.

The CDR3 is 13 residues long. Trimming stripped 5 bases from V and 2 bases from J, with 9 bases between. Per germline, CDR1 LNHDA and CDR2 SQIVND (reference sequence). Broader study findings: A rise in Spike-specific TCR breadth and depth followed two AZD1222 doses. Targets within unmutated variant regions were reportedly found for nearly half of spike-specific TCRs. Clonal diversity may have been underestimated, and the donors were mostly white British, with more females than males.

The gene calls are TRBV19 and TRBJ1-2, with D maybe TRBD1 (5 bases). The receptor was isolated from an adult in good health. The material was peripheral blood, obtained on day 0 of AZD1222 vaccination. This CDR3 is CASSFRANYGYTF. Here the CDR3 DNA reads TGTGCCAGTAGTTTCAGGGCCAACTATGGCTACACCTTC.